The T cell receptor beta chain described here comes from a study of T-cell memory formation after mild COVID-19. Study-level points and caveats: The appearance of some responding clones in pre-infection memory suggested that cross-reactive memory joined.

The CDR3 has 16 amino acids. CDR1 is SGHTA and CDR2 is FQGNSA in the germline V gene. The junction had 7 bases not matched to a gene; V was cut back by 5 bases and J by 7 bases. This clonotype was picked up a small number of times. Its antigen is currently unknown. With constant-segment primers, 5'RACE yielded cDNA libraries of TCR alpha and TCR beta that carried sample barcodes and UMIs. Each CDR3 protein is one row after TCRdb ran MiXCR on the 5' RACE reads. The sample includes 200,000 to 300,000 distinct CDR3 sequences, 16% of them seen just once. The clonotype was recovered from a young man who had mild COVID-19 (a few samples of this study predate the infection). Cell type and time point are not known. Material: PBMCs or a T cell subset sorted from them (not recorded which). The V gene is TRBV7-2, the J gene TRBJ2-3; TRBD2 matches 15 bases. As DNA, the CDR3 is TGTGCCAGCAGCCCGCCGGGACTAGCGGGGGGTAATACGCAGTATTTT. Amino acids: CASSPPGLAGGNTQYF. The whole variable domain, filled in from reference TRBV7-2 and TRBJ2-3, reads GAGVSQSPSNKVTEKGKDVELRCDPISGHTALYWYRQSLGQGLEFLIYFQGNSAPDKSGLPSDRFSAERTGGSVSTLTIQRTQQEDSAVYLCASSPPGLAGGNTQYFGPGTRLTVL.